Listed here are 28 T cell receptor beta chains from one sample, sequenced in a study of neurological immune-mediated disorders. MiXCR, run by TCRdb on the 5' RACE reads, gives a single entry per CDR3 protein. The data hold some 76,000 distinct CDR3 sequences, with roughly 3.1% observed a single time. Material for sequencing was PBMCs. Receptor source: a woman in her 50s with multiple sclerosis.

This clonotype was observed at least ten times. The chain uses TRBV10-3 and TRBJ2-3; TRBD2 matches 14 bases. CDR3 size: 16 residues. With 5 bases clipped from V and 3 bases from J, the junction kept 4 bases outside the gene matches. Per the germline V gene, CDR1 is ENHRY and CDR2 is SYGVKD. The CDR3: CAISPGTSGGTDTQYF. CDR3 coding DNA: TGTGCCATCAGTCCGGGGACTAGCGGGGGTACAGATACGCAGTATTTT.

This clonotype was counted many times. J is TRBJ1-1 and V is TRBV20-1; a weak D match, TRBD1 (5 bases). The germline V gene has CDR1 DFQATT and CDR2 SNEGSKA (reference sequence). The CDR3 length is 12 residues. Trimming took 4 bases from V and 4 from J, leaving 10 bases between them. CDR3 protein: CSANPGVTEAFF. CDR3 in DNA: TGCAGTGCTAACCCGGGGGTCACTGAAGCTTTCTTT.

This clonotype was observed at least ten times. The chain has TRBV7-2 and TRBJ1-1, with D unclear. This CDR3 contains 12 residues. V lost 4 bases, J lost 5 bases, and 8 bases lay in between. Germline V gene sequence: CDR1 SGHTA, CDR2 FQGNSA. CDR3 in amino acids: CASSWRVTEAFF. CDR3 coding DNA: TGTGCCAGCAGCTGGCGGGTTACTGAAGCTTTCTTT.

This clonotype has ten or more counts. The CDR3 protein is CASSQDSEQGPILAKNIQYF. DNA for the CDR3: TGCGCCAGCAGCCAAGATTCGGAACAGGGTCCAATCCTAGCCAAAAACATTCAGTACTTC. The chain uses TRBV4-1 and TRBJ2-4, with D possibly matching TRBD1 (6 bases). This CDR3 is 20 amino acids long. V was cut by 0 bases and J by 0 bases, with 21 bases left in between. Germline CDR1 and CDR2: MGHRA and YSYEKL.

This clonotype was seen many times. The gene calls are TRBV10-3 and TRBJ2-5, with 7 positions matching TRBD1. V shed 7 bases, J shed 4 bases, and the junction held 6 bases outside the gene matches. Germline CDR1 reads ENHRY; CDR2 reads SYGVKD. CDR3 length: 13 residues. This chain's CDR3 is CAINARQGETQYF. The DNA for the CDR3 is TGTGCCATCAACGCTCGACAGGGAGAGACCCAGTACTTC.

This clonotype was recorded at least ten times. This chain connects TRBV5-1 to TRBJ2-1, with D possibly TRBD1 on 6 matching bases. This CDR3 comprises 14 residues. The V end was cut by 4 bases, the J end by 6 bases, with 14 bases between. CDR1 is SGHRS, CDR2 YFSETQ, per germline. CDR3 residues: CASSAQGVGNEQFF. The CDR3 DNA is TGCGCCAGCAGCGCACAGGGCGTGGGCAATGAGCAGTTCTTC.

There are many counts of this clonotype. The CDR3 protein is CASGPAMNTGELFF. Here the CDR3 DNA reads TGTGCCAGCGGACCGGCGATGAACACCGGGGAGCTGTTTTTT. This chain uses TRBV27 with TRBJ2-2; D ambiguous. V lost 8 bases, J lost 1 base, and 11 bases lay in between. Germline assignment: CDR1 MNHEY and CDR2 SMNVEV (reference sequence). The CDR3 contains 14 residues.

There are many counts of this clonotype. The CDR3 here is CASSLDLQETQYF. The CDR3 nucleotides are TGTGCCAGCAGTTTGGACCTACAGGAGACCCAGTACTTC. The rearrangement joins TRBV12-3 or TRBV12-4 to TRBJ2-5; D ambiguous. The CDR3 is 13 amino acids. The V end lost 3 bases, the J end lost 5 bases, and 10 bases lay between the germline ends.

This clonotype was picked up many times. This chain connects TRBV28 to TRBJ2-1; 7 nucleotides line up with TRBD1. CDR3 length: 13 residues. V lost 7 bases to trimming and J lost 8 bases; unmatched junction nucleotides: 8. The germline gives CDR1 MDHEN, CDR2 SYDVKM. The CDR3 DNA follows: TGTGCCAGCAATATACCCGGGACAGATGAGCAGTTCTTC. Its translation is CASNIPGTDEQFF.

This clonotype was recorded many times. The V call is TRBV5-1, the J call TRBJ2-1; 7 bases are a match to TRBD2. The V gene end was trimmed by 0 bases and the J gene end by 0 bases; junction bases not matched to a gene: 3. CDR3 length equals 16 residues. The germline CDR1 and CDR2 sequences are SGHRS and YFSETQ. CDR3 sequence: CASSLGGGSSYNEQFF. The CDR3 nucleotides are TGCGCCAGCAGCTTGGGGGGAGGGAGCTCCTACAATGAGCAGTTCTTC.

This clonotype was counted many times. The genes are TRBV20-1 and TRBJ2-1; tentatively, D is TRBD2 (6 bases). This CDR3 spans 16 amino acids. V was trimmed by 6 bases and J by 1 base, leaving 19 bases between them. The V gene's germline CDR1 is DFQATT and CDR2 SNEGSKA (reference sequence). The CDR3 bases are TGCAGTGCGCGCTCCCCCGACGGGGGTTCCTACAATGAGCAGTTCTTC. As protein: CSARSPDGGSYNEQFF.

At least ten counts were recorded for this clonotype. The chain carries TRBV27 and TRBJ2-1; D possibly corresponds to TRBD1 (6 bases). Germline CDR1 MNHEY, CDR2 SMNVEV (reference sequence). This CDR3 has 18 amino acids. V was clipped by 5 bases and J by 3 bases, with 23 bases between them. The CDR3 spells CASSLNPFSGAHYNEQFF. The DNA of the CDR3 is TGTGCCAGCAGTCTCAACCCCTTCTCAGGGGCTCACTACAATGAGCAGTTCTTC.

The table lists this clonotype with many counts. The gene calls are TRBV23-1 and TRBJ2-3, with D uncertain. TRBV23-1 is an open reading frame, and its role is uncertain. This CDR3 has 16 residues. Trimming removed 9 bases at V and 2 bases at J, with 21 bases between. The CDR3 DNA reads TGCGCCAGAGGACCCGTAGACACCCCCAACACAGATACGCAGTATTTT. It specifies CARGPVDTPNTDTQYF.

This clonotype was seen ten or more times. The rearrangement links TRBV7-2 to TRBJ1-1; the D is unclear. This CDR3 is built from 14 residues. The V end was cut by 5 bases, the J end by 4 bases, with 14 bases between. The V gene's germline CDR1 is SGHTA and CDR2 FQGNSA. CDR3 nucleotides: TGTGCCAGCAGCCCAGTACTGGGGAGCACTGAAGCTTTCTTT. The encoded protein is CASSPVLGSTEAFF.

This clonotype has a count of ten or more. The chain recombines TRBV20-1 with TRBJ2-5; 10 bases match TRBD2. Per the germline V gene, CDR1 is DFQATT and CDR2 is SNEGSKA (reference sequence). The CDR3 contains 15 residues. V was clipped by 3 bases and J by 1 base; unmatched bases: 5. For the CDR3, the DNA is TGCAGTGCTAGTAGGCCTAGCGGGAGCCAAGAGACCCAGTACTTC. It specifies CSASRPSGSQETQYF.

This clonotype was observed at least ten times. The CDR3 DNA is TGCGCCAGCAGCGTTGACAGTGCAACTAATGAAAAACTGTTTTTT. It specifies CASSVDSATNEKLFF. V and J are TRBV5-1 and TRBJ1-4; D perhaps matches TRBD1 (5 bases). The CDR3 consists of 15 residues. Germline V gene lookup returns CDR1 SGHRS and CDR2 YFSETQ. Trimming stripped 4 bases from V and 0 bases from J, with 10 bases between.

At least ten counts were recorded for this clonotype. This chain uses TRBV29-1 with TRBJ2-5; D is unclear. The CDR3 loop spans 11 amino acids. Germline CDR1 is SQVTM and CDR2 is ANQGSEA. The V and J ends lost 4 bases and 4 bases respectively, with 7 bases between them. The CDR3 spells CSVVSGETQYF. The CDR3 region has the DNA TGCAGCGTTGTTTCGGGAGAGACCCAGTACTTC.

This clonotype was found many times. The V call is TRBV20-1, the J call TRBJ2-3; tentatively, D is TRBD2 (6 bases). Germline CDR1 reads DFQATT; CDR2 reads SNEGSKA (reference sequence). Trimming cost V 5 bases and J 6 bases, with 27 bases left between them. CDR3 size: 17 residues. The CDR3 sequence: CSAFPANMERVKDTQYF. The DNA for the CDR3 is TGCAGTGCTTTCCCCGCAAACATGGAGCGGGTTAAGGATACGCAGTATTTT.

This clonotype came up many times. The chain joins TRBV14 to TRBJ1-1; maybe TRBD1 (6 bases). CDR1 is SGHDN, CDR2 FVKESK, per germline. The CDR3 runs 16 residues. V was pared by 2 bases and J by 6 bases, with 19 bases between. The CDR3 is CASSQQQGPRVAEAFF. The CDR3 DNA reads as TGTGCCAGCAGCCAACAACAGGGACCCAGGGTGGCTGAAGCTTTCTTT.

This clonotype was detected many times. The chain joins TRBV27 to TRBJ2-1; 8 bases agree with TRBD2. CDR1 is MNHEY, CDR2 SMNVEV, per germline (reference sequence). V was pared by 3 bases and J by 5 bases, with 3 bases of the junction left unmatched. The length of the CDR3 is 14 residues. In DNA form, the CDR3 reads TGTGCCAGCAGTTTGACGGGAGGGGACAATGAGCAGTTCTTC. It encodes CASSLTGGDNEQFF.

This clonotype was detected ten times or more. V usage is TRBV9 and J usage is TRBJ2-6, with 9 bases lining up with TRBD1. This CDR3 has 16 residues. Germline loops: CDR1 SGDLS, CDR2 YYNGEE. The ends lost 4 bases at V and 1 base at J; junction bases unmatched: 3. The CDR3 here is CASSRDRDSGANVLTF. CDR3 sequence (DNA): TGTGCCAGCAGCCGGGACAGGGATTCTGGGGCCAACGTCCTGACTTTC.

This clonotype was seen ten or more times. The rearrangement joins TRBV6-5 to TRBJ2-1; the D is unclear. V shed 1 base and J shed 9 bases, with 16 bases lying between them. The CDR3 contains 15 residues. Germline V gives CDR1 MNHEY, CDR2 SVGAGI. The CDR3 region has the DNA TGTGCCAGCAGTTACTACGGAGCCCTTCTGACTGAGCAGTTCTTC. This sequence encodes CASSYYGALLTEQFF.

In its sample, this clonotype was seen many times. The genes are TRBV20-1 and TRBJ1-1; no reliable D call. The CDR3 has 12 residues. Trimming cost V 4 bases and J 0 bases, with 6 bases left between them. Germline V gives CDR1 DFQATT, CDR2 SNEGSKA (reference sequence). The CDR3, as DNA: TGCAGTGCTAAAGACATGAACACTGAAGCTTTCTTT. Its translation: CSAKDMNTEAFF.

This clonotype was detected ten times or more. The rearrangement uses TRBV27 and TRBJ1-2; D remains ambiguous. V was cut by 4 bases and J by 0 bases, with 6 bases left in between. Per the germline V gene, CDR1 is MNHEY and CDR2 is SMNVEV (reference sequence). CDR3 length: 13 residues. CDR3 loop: CASSSFSNYGYTF. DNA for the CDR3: TGTGCCAGCAGTTCATTTTCTAACTATGGCTACACCTTC.

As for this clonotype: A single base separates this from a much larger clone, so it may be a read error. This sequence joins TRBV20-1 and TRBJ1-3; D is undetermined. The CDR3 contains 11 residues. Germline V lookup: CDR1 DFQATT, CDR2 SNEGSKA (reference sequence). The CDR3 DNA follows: TGCAGTTCCCATCTTGGAAAAACCATATATTTT. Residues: CSSHLGKTIYF.

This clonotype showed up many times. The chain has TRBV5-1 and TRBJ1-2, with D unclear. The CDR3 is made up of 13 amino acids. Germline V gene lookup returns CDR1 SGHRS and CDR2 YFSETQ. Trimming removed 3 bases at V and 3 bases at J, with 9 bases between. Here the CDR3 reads CASSSDGYYGYTF. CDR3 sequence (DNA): TGCGCCAGCAGCTCGGACGGCTACTATGGCTACACCTTC.

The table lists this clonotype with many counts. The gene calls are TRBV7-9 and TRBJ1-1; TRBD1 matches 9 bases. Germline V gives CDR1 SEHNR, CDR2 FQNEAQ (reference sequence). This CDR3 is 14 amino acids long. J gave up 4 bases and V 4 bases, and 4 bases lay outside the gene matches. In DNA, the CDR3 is TGTGCCAGCAGCTCCCTGACAGGGGGCACTGAAGCTTTCTTT. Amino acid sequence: CASSSLTGGTEAFF.

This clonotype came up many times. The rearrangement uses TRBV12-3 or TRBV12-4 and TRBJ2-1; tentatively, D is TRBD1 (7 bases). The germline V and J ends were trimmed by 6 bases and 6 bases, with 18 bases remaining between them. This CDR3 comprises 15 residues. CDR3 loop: CASSHSPGGGNEQFF. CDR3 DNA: TGTGCCAGCAGCCATTCTCCAGGGGGAGGCAATGAGCAGTTCTTC.